The 6 T cell receptor beta chains in this list originate from one sample, sequenced in a study of metastatic and nonmetastatic thyroid tumors (dated by TCRdb to the early 2020s). The method was PCR. The sequencing machine was an Illumina HiSeq 4000. TCRdb ran its own pipeline on the public reads, namely fastp trimming at Q25 and MiXCR clone calling, and kept in-frame beta chains. The table for this sample lists tens of thousands of clones; roughly 15% of them were counted only once. The ten top clones hold over 20% of the sample. None of the patients had been given any treatment before thyroid surgery. Sample: blood. These receptors came from a female donor with papillary thyroid cancer or a benign thyroid nodule (not recorded which). Some clones in this sample may be carry-over from other donors' samples.

J is TRBJ1-2 and V is TRBV7-8, with D hard to call. The CDR3 is 13 residues long. V was trimmed by 3 bases and J by 9 bases, leaving 14 bases between them. Germline-derived CDR1 and CDR2 are SGHVS and FQNEAQ. In DNA, the CDR3 is TGTGCCAGCAGCTTCCGTGGCAGTCCAAGCTACACCTTC. Translation gives CASSFRGSPSYTF.

This clone was recorded many times. This chain connects TRBV4-1 to TRBJ2-1; D is unclear. CDR1 and CDR2 (germline): MGHRA, YSYEKL. The CDR3 covers 13 residues. V was trimmed by 4 bases and J by 7 bases, leaving 11 bases between them. CDR3 DNA: TGCGCCAGCAGCCGGACGGGTTCAAATGAGCAGTTCTTC. The encoded protein is CASSRTGSNEQFF.

This clone has at least ten counts. V is TRBV11-1 and J is TRBJ2-2; the D gene is possibly TRBD2 (6 bases). The CDR3 extends over 16 amino acids. Deletions cut 6 bases from V and 6 bases from J, with 20 bases between. Germline-derived CDR1 and CDR2 are SGHAT and FQDESV (reference sequence). Written as DNA, the CDR3 is TGTGCCAGCAGACCCCCTAGGTTGTGGGAGGCCGGGGAGCTGTTTTTT. It yields the protein CASRPPRLWEAGELFF.

This clone was found many times. The chain recombines TRBV4-1 with TRBJ2-7, with D possibly being TRBD2 (5 bases). V was clipped by 1 base and J by 3 bases, with 10 bases between them. Germline CDR1 reads MGHRA; CDR2 reads YSYEKL. The CDR3 loop spans 14 amino acids. The CDR3 DNA is TGCGCCAGCAGCCAAGGGGTAGGGAGCTACGAGCAGTACTTC. Translation: CASSQGVGSYEQYF.

In its sample, this clone is medium-sized (0.01 to 0.1%). The rearrangement links TRBV6-1 to TRBJ2-7; TRBD1 aligns across 8 bases. CDR3 length: 14 residues. V trimming: 6 bases; J trimming: 4 bases; junction bases outside the gene matches: 8. CDR1 is MNHNS, CDR2 SASEGT, per germline. The CDR3 DNA reads TGTGCCAGCAGGGTACAGGGGGGTGGATACGAGCAGTACTTC. This codes for CASRVQGGGYEQYF.

This chain connects TRBV4-1 to TRBJ2-3; D gene unclear. Germline V gene lookup returns CDR1 MGHRA and CDR2 YSYEKL. This CDR3 contains 17 residues. Between the trimmed V and J ends, which lost 5 bases and 2 bases, there was a span of 20 bases. CDR3: CASSKQSRSGDTDTQYF. CDR3 coding DNA: TGCGCCAGCAGCAAGCAGTCCAGGAGTGGGGACACAGATACGCAGTATTTT.